This T cell receptor (beta chain) was captured in a study of cytomegalovirus exposure and HLA in healthy donors. Worth noting for this clone: In the same sample, other DNA sequences code for this CDR3.

PCR was performed using 60 Vbeta and 13 Jbeta primers. Sequencing was performed with immunoSEQ multiplex PCR; in TCRdb, only in-frame clones are kept and a portion is missing. This sample's table reports some 120,000 clones. Germline loops: CDR1 SNHLY, CDR2 FYNNEI. V trimming: 9 bases; J trimming: 2 bases; junction bases outside the gene matches: 3. This CDR3 is 13 amino acids long. This clonotype was sampled from a man between 25 and 39 years old in good health and CMV-seronegative. The sequencing sample was made of PBMCs. This chain joins TRBV2 and TRBJ2-2; 7 bases line up with TRBD1. Here the CDR3 reads CASGQENTGELFF. In DNA, the CDR3 is TGTGCCAGTGGACAGGAAAACACCGGGGAGCTGTTTTTT.